The sequence of this TCR beta chain was determined in a study of T cells in Graves' hyperthyroidism and ophthalmopathy. Germline V CDR1 and CDR2: SGHDN, FVKESK. Trimming left V 1 base short and J 8 bases short, with 12 bases between. The length of the CDR3 is 15 residues. What was amplified from RNA transcripts were TCR beta CDR3 regions. First-round RT-PCR of the TCR CDR3 relied on the HTBI primer set. TCRdb reprocessed the multiplex PCR reads with MiXCR, giving one entry per CDR3 protein. In the table there are just over 550,000 distinct CDR3 sequences, around 45% of which are singletons. The study, taken as a whole, reports: Most thyroid clonotypes that were expanded above 0.001 also turned up in blood.

Comment on this clonotype: Antigen: not known.

This receptor was identified in a woman younger than 30 with Graves' hyperthyroidism. Material for sequencing was peripheral blood or thyroid tissue (not recorded which). The J gene is TRBJ1-6, the V gene TRBV14; D ambiguous. CDR3 loop: CASSQGAGTDSPLHF. The CDR3 DNA reads as TGTGCCAGCAGCCAAGGTGCCGGAACTGATTCACCCCTCCACTTT.